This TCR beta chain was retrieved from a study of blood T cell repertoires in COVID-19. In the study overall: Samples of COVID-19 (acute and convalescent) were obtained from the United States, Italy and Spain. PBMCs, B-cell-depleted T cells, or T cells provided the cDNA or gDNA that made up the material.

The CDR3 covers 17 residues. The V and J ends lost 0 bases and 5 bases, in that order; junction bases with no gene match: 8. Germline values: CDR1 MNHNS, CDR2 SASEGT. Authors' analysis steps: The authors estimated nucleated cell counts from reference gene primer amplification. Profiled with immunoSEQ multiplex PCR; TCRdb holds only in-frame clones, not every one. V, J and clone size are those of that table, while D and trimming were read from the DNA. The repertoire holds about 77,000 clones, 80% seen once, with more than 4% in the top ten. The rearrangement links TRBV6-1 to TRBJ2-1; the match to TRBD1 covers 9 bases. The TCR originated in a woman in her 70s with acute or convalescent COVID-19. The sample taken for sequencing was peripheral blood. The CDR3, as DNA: TGTGCCAGCAGTGAAGCGCGATGGGGACAGGGACACAATGAGCAGTTCTTC. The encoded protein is CASSEARWGQGHNEQFF.